The 17 T cell receptor beta chains below come from one sample, sequenced in a study of shared clonotypes between healthy human individuals. Profiling relied on immunoSEQ multiplex PCR, and the TCRdb table lists in-frame clones only, not all of them. This table has more than 600,000 clones, 92% appearing once. Terminally differentiated effector memory CD45RA+ cells were excluded from the naive CD8 cells, which were CD45RO-negative and positively selected for CCR7. The source material was naive CD8+ T cells sorted from blood. These receptors were collected from a man aged 25 to 45 in good health.

The gene calls are TRBV7-9 and TRBJ2-5, with D perhaps matching TRBD1 (6 bases). Trimming shortened V by 3 bases and J by 2 bases, and 7 bases separated the two germline ends. There are 13 residues in the CDR3. Germline lookup yields CDR1 SEHNR and CDR2 FQNEAQ (reference sequence). CDR3 in amino acids: CASSFTGQETQYF. CDR3 bases: TGTGCCAGCAGCTTTACAGGGCAAGAGACCCAGTACTTC.

The gene calls are TRBV19 and TRBJ1-1, with TRBD1 identical over 9 bases. The CDR3 runs to 14 residues. Unmatched junction bases numbered 8, after V lost 6 bases and J lost 6 bases. The germline CDR1 and CDR2 sequences are LNHDA and SQIVND (reference sequence). This CDR3 reads CASRATGGWAEAFF. CDR3 DNA sequence: TGTGCCAGTAGGGCTACAGGGGGCTGGGCTGAAGCTTTCTTT.

This clone has just one count. CDR3 sequence reads: CASSGDLAYEQYF. The DNA for the CDR3 is TGTGCCAGCAGCGGTGACCTAGCCTACGAGCAGTACTTC. This chain connects TRBV5-5 to TRBJ2-7; the D is unclear. The CDR3 is 13 amino acids. In germline, CDR1 is SGHKS, CDR2 YYEKEE (reference sequence). V gave up 4 bases and J gave up 2 bases, with 10 bases separating them.

V is TRBV4-1 and J is TRBJ2-7; perhaps D is TRBD1 or TRBD2 (5 bases each). The CDR3 has 16 amino acids. CDR1 is MGHRA, CDR2 YSYEKL, per germline. The V and J ends lost 2 bases and 4 bases respectively, with 18 bases between them. The CDR3 DNA sequence: TGCGCCAGCAGCCAACTGGGACGGACGAAGGGGTACGAGCAGTACTTC. This encodes CASSQLGRTKGYEQYF.

The chain carries TRBV5-8 and TRBJ2-2; D could derive from TRBD1 or TRBD2 (6 bases each). V gave up 1 base and J gave up 3 bases, with 10 bases separating them. CDR3 size: 15 residues. Germline V CDR1 and CDR2: SGHTS, YDEGEE. The chain's CDR3 is CASSLRGRDTGELFF. CDR3 sequence (DNA): TGTGCCAGCAGCTTGCGGGGGCGCGACACCGGGGAGCTGTTTTTT.

The chain joins TRBV7-9 to TRBJ2-7, with D perhaps TRBD1 or TRBD2 (5 bases each). Looked up from germline, CDR1 is SEHNR and CDR2 is FQNEAQ (reference sequence). V shed 2 bases and J shed 5 bases, with 10 bases lying between them. CDR3 size: 13 residues. The CDR3 sequence: CASSLKGTDEQYF. CDR3 coding DNA: TGTGCCAGCAGCTTAAAGGGGACCGACGAGCAGTACTTC.

This chain links TRBV5-6 with TRBJ2-5; D tentatively fits TRBD1 or TRBD2 (6 bases each). The CDR3 sequence is 14 residues long. The germline V and J ends were trimmed by 4 bases and 5 bases, with 15 bases remaining between them. Germline CDR1 SGHDT, CDR2 YYEEEE. CDR3 region: CASSVDGGLETQYF. The CDR3 nucleotides are TGTGCCAGCAGCGTCGACGGGGGCTTGGAGACCCAGTACTTC.

The chain couples TRBV7-9 to TRBJ2-7; 9 bases fit TRBD1. The junction had 3 bases not matched to a gene; V was cut back by 5 bases and J by 4 bases. CDR1 SEHNR and CDR2 FQNEAQ come from the germline V gene (reference sequence). The CDR3 runs to 13 residues. The CDR3 DNA reads as TGTGCCAGCAGCGGGACAGGGATTTACGAGCAGTACTTC. This gives the protein CASSGTGIYEQYF. The full variable domain, completed using reference TRBV7-9 and TRBJ2-7, is DTGVSQNPRHKITKRGQNVTFRCDPISEHNRLYWYRQTLGQGPEFLTYFQNEAQLEKSRLLSDRFSAERPKGSFSTLEIQRTEQGDSAMYLCASSGTGIYEQYFGPGTRLTVT.

The J gene is TRBJ2-1, the V gene TRBV28; 11 bases fit TRBD2. V was pared by 5 bases and J by 8 bases, with 11 bases of the junction left unmatched. The germline V gene encodes CDR1 MDHEN and CDR2 SYDVKM. There are 16 residues in the CDR3. The CDR3 nucleotides are TGTGCCAGCAGTCCAACCCTAGCGGGAGGTGTCGATGAGCAGTTCTTC. Its protein is CASSPTLAGGVDEQFF. Using reference TRBV28 and TRBJ2-1 for the parts outside the CDR3, the full variable domain is DVKVTQSSRYLVKRTGEKVFLECVQDMDHENMFWYRQDPGLGLRLIYFSYDVKMKEKGDIPEGYSVSREKKERFSLILESASTNQTSMYLCASSPTLAGGVDEQFFGPGTRLTVL.

This clone is a singleton in its sample. J is TRBJ1-2 and V is TRBV29-1, with 9 bases identical to TRBD1. V lost 2 bases, J lost 7 bases, and 8 bases stayed unmatched. CDR3 length: 14 residues. Germline loops: CDR1 SQVTM, CDR2 ANQGSEA. The CDR3: CSVEKGDRVGGYTF. The CDR3 nucleotides are TGCAGCGTTGAAAAGGGGGACAGGGTGGGTGGCTACACCTTC.

The rearrangement uses TRBV11-2 and TRBJ2-1, with 7 bases fitting TRBD2. After removal of 2 bases from V and 5 bases from J, the junction contained 3 bases not matched to a gene. The germline CDR1 and CDR2 sequences are SGHAT and FQNNGV. The CDR3 runs 14 residues. CDR3 in DNA: TGTGCCAGCAGCTTACACCTAGCGGACAATGAGCAGTTCTTC. It codes for CASSLHLADNEQFF.

The chain employs TRBV29-1 and TRBJ2-1, with unresolved D. V shed 1 base and J shed 8 bases, with 15 bases lying between them. The length of the CDR3 is 14 residues. Germline assignment: CDR1 SQVTM and CDR2 ANQGSEA. DNA for the CDR3: TGCAGCGTTGAAGGGTTCACATATCTCGATGAGCAGTTCTTC. It yields the protein CSVEGFTYLDEQFF.

The V and J genes are TRBV27 and TRBJ1-4; tentatively, D is TRBD1 (5 bases). CDR3 length: 15 residues. Trimming took 7 bases from V and 2 from J, leaving 14 bases between them. Germline V gene lookup returns CDR1 MNHEY and CDR2 SMNVEV (reference sequence). The CDR3 is CASKARVSTNEKLFF. The CDR3 nucleotides are TGTGCCAGCAAGGCCAGGGTTTCGACTAATGAAAAACTGTTTTTT.

This sequence joins TRBV15 and TRBJ2-5; possible D gene TRBD1, 5 bases. CDR3 length: 15 residues. V was pared by 5 bases and J by 4 bases, with 17 bases between. Germline lookup yields CDR1 LNHNV and CDR2 YYDKDF (reference sequence). The CDR3 DNA follows: TGTGCCACCAGCGGTATAGAAATGGGGCCAGAGACCCAGTACTTC. Protein product: CATSGIEMGPETQYF.

V is TRBV9 and J is TRBJ1-1; the D is unclear. V dropped 0 bases and J dropped 3 bases, with 18 bases sitting between them. The CDR3 spans 17 residues. CDR1 is SGDLS and CDR2 is YYNGEE in the germline V gene. CDR3 protein: CASSVDEARAGDTEAFF. The CDR3 coding sequence is TGTGCCAGCAGCGTAGATGAGGCGCGCGCTGGGGACACTGAAGCTTTCTTT.

This chain uses TRBV29-1 with TRBJ1-2; D is ambiguous. CDR3 length: 16 residues. V lost 0 bases, J lost 1 base, and 15 bases lay in between. CDR1 is SQVTM and CDR2 is ANQGSEA in the germline V gene. The CDR3 DNA follows: TGCAGCGTTGAAGATAGCCTGACACAAATTAACTATGGCTACACCTTC. It encodes CSVEDSLTQINYGYTF.

V and J are TRBV14 and TRBJ2-3, with no clear D. The germline gives CDR1 SGHDN, CDR2 FVKESK. This CDR3 contains 15 residues. V lost 2 bases and J 0 bases, leaving 9 bases between the germline ends. The CDR3 nucleotides read TGTGCCAGCAGCCAAACCTTGCTAAGCACAGATACGCAGTATTTT. This gives the protein CASSQTLLSTDTQYF. Full variable domain (remainder filled in from reference TRBV14 and TRBJ2-3): EAGVTQFPSHSVIEKGQTVTLRCDPISGHDNLYWYRRVMGKEIKFLLHFVKESKQDESGMPNNRFLAERTGGTYSTLKVQPAELEDSGVYFCASSQTLLSTDTQYFGPGTRLTVL.